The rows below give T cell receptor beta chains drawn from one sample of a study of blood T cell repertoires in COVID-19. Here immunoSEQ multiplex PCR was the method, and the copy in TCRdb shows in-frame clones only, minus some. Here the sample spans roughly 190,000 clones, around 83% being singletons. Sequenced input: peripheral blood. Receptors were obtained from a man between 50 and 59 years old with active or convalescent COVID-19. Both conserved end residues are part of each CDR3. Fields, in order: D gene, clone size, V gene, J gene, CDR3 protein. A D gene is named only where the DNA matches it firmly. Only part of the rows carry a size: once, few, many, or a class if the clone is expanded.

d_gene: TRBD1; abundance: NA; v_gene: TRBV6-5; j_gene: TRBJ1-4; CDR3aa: CASSTTGAANEKLFF
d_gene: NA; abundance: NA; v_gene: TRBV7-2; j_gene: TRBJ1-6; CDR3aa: CASSIQARGSPLHF
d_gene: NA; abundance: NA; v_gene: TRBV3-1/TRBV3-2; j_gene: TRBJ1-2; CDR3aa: CASSQLDGYTF
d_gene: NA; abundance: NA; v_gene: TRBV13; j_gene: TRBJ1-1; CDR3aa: CASSLELGGRVNTEAFF
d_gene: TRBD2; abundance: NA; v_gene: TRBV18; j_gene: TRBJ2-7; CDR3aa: CASSLRTSGVREQYF
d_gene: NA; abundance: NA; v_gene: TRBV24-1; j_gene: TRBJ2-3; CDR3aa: CATSDFTRGGDTQYF
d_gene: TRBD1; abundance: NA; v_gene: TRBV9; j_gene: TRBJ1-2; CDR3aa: CASNRGQGYYGYTF
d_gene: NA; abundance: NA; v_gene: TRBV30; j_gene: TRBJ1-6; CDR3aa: CAWSRRSSYNSPLHF
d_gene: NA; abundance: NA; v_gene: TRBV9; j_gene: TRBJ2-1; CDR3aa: CASSVTGLSSYNEQFF
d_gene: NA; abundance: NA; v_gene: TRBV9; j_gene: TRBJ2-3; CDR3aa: CASSAGNRGDTQYF
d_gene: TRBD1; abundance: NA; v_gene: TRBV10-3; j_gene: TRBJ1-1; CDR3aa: CAISLDRGRNTEAFF
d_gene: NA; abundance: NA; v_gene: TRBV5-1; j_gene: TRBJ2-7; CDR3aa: CASSIDILYEQYF
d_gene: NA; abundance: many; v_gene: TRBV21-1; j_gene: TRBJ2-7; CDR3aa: CASSARDRGYYEQYF
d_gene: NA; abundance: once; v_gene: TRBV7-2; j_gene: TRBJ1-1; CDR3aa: CASSSQGIEAFF
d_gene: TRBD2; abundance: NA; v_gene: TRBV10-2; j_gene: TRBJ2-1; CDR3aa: CASSGSSGGYNEQFF
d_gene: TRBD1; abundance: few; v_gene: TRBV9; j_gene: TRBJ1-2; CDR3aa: CASSVGKGAGGYTF
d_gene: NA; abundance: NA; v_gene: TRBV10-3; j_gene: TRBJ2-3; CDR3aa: CATHLERGSTDTQYF
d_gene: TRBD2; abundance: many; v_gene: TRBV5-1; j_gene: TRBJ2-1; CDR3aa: CASSPYIRVPSSGTHEQFF
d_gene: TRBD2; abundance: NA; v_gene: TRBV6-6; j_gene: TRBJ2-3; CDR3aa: CASSPPLTSGNTDTQYF
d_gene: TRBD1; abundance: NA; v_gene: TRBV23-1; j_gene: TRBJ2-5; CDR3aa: CASSPGGTGRRAQETQYF
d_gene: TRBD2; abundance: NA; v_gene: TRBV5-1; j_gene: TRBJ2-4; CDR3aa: CASSSYGTSGGSAMAKNIQYF
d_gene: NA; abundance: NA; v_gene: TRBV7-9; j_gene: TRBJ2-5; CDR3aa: CASSFKSKRTQETQYF
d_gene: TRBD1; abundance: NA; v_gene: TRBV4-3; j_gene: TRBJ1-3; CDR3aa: CASSQEPHRTGRRNTIYF
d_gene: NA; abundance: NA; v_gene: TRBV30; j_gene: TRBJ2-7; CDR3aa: CALGAYEQYF
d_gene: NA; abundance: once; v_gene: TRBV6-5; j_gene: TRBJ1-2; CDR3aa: CASSRGQGPNYGYTF
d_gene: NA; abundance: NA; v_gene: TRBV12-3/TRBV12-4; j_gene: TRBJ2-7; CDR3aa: CASSLDTYEQYF
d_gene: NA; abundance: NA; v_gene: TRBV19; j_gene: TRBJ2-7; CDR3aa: CASTQDSSYEQYF
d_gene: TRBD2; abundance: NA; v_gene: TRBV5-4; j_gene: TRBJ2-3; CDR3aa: CASSDRASGTTDTQYF
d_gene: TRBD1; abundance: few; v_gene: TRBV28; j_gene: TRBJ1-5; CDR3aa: CASSLGRGLGWGNQPQHF
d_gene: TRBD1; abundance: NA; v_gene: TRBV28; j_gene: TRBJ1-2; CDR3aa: CASTGPRTGSRDGYTF
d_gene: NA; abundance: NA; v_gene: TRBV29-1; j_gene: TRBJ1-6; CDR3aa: CSVSVDSLNSPLHF
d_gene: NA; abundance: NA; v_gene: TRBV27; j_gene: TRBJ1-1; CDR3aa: CASSLQGRGTEAFF
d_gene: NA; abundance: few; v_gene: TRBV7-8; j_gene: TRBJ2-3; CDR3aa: CASSPGVTSTDTQYF
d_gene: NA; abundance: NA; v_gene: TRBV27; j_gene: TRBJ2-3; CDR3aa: CASSLKHTDTQYF
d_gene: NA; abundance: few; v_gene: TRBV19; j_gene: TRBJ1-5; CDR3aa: CASSILGRGSQPQHF
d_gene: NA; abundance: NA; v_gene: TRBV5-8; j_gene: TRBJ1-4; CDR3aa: CASSLGRATNEKLFF
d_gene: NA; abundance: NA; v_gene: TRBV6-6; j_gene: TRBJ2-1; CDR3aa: CASSSGLLPPEQFF
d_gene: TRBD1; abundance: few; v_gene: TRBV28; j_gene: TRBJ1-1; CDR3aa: CASSPPTGSSNTEAFF
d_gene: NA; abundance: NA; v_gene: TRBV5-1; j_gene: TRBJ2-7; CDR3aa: CASSLGQQGGSYEQYF
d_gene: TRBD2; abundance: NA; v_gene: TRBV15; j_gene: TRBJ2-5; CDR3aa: CATSASLSGRAVLQETQYF
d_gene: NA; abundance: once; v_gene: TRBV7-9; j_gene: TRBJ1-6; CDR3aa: CASSLERGSPLHF
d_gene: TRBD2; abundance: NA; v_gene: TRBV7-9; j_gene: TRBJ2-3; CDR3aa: CASSLQTSGGSGDTQYF
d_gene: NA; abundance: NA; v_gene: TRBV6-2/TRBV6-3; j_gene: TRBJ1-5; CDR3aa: CASSYMAGNQPQHF
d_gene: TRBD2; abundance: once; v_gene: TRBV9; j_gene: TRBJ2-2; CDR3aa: CASSQRGSDTGELFF
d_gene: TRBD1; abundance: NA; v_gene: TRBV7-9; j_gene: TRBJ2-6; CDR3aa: CASSLTGQGANVLTF
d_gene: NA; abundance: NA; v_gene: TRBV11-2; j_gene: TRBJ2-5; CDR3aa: CASSLGGLVSEKETQYF
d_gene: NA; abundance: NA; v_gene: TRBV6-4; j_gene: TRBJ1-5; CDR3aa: CASSESLNQPQHF
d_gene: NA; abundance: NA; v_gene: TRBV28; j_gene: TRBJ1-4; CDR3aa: CASRQLDDGEDGEKLFF
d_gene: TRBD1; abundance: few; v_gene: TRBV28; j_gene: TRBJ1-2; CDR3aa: CASSLSGQGRGYTF
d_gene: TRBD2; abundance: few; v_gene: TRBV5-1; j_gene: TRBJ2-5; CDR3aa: CASSLGASGEETQYF